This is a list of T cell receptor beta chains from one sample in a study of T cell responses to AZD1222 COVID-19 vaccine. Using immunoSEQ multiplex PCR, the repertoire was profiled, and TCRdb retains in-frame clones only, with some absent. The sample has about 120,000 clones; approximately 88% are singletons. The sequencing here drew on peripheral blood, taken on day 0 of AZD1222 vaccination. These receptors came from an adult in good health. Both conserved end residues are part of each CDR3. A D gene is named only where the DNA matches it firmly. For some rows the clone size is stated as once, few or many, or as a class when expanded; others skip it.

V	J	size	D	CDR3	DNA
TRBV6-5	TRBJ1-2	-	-	CATQRDDYGYTF	TGTGCCACCCAGAGGGATGACTATGGCTACACCTTC
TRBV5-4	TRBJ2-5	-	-	CVTGTQETQYF	TGCGTCACAGGTACCCAAGAGACCCAGTACTTC
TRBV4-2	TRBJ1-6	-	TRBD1	CASSKRDSTYNSPLHF	TGTGCCAGCAGCAAAAGGGACAGTACCTATAATTCACCCCTCCACTTT
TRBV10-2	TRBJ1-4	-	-	CASVGIIGGKLFF	TGCGCCAGCGTGGGTATTATAGGCGGAAAACTGTTTTTT
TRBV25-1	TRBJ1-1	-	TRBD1	CASSLDRKAEAFF	TGTGCCAGCAGCCTGGACAGGAAAGCTGAAGCTTTCTTT
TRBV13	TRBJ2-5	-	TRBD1	CASSSGQGVTRGTQYF	TGTGCCAGCAGCTCGGGACAGGGGGTGACCCGTGGGACCCAGTACTTC
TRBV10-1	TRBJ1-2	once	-	CASSESGREDRGYTF	TGCGCCAGCAGTGAGTCGGGCAGGGAGGATCGCGGCTACACCTTC
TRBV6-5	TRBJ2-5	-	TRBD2	CASSHTTSGKETQYF	TGTGCCAGCAGCCACACGACTAGCGGAAAAGAGACCCAGTACTTC
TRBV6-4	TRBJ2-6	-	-	CASSDGQFSSGANVLTF	TGTGCCAGCAGTGATGGACAGTTTAGCTCTGGGGCCAACGTCCTGACTTTC
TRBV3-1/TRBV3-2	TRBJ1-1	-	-	CASSQELRSYTEAFF	TGTGCCAGCAGCCAAGAACTCCGGAGTTACACTGAAGCTTTCTTT
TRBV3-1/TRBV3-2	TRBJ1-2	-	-	CASSLAGAMGYTF	TGTGCCAGCAGCCTCGCAGGGGCAATGGGCTACACCTTC
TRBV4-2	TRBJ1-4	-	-	CASSQDGTTTNEKLFF	TGTGCCAGCAGCCAAGATGGGACAACAACTAATGAAAAACTGTTTTTT
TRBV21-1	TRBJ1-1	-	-	CASSKEGGEAFF	TGTGCCAGCAGCAAAGAGGGGGGGGAAGCTTTCTTT
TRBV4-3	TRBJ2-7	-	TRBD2	CASSQQGGYAYEQYF	TGCGCCAGCAGCCAGCAGGGAGGGTACGCCTACGAGCAGTACTTC
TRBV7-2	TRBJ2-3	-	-	CASSPGWGLTDTQYF	TGTGCCAGCAGCCCAGGGTGGGGCCTCACAGATACGCAGTATTTT
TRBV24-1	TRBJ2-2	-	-	CATSDQAKTNTGELFF	TGTGCCACCAGTGACCAGGCAAAAACGAACACCGGGGAGCTGTTTTTT
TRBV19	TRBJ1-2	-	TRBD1	CASSWTGDYGYTF	TGTGCCAGTAGTTGGACAGGGGACTATGGCTACACCTTC
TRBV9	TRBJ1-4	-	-	CASSVSRANEKLFF	TGTGCCAGCAGCGTTTCAAGGGCCAATGAAAAACTGTTTTTT
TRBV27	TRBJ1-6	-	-	CASNNRDSYNSPLHF	TGTGCCAGTAATAACAGGGACTCCTATAATTCACCCCTCCACTTT
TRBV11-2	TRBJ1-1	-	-	CASSLGLNTEAFF	TGTGCCAGCAGCTTAGGGTTGAACACTGAAGCTTTCTTT
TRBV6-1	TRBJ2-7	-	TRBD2	CASSEQSGGYEQYF	TGTGCCAGCAGTGAACAGAGCGGGGGCTACGAGCAGTACTTC
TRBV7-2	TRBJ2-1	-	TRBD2	CASSRTSGGDNEQFF	TGTGCCAGCAGCAGGACTAGCGGGGGGGACAATGAGCAGTTCTTC
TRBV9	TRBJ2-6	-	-	CASSVVPSGANVLTF	TGTGCCAGCAGCGTAGTCCCCTCTGGGGCCAACGTCCTGACTTTC
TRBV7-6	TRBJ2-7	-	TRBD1	CASSLGSDRVDEQYF	TGTGCCAGCAGCTTAGGGTCGGACAGGGTTGACGAGCAGTACTTC
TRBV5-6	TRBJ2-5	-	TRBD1	CASSLLTGYQETQYF	TGTGCCAGCAGCTTGTTGACAGGGTATCAGGAGACCCAGTACTTC
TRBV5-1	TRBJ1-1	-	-	CASSVQGGPTEAFF	TGCGCCAGCAGCGTACAGGGTGGCCCCACTGAAGCTTTCTTT
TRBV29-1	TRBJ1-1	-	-	CSTVGPGMNTEAFF	TGCAGTACCGTCGGGCCAGGAATGAACACTGAAGCTTTCTTT
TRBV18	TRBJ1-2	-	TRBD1	CASSQGGSYGYTF	TGTGCCAGCTCGCAGGGGGGTTCCTATGGCTACACCTTC
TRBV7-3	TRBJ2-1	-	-	CASSSGPYQFF	TGTGCCAGCAGCTCGGGACCTTATCAGTTCTTC
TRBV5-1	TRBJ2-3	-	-	CASSLVQSTDTQYF	TGCGCCAGCAGCTTGGTCCAGAGCACAGATACGCAGTATTTT
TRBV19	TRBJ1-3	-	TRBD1	CASTPPPTGEWTRISGNTIYF	TGTGCCAGTACCCCTCCCCCGACAGGGGAATGGACTCGGATCTCTGGAAACACCATATATTTT
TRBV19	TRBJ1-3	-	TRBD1	CASQVDRGRPGNTIYF	TGTGCCTCCCAGGTGGACAGGGGGCGACCTGGAAACACCATATATTTT
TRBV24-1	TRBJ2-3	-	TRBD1	CATSDNGQGQTDTQYF	TGTGCCACCAGTGATAATGGACAGGGTCAAACAGATACGCAGTATTTT
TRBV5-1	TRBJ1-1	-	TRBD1	CASSSSGTGEAFF	TGCGCCAGCAGCTCTTCCGGGACAGGTGAAGCTTTCTTT
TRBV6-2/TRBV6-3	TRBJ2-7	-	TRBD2	CASSFATSGGMDEQYF	TGTGCCAGCAGTTTCGCGACTAGCGGGGGGATGGACGAGCAGTACTTC
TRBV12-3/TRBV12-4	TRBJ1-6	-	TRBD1	CASSDRGRSPLHF	TGTGCCAGCAGTGACAGGGGTCGATCACCCCTCCACTTT
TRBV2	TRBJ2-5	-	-	CASSRDYSETQYF	TGTGCCAGCAGTCGTGACTACTCAGAGACCCAGTACTTC
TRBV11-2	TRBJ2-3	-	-	CASSLRRNTDTQYF	TGTGCCAGCAGCTTACGCAGAAACACAGATACGCAGTATTTT
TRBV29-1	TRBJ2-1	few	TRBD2	CSVEGGSLAGVNEQFF	TGCAGCGTTGAAGGGGGGAGCCTAGCGGGGGTCAATGAGCAGTTCTTC
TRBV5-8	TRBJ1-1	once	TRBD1	CASSLEGASDTEAFF	TGTGCCAGCAGCTTGGAGGGGGCGTCAGACACTGAAGCTTTCTTT
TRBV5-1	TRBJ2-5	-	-	CASSFVGTPELIGGTQYF	TGCGCCAGCAGCTTTGTGGGGACTCCAGAATTAATAGGCGGGACCCAGTACTTC
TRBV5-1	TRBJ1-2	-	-	CASKLGGTEVYGYTF	TGCGCCAGCAAGCTAGGGGGTACGGAGGTCTATGGCTACACCTTC
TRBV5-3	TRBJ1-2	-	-	CARSLNYGYTF	TGTGCCAGAAGCCTTAACTATGGCTACACCTTC
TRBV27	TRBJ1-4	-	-	CASSFSIRDNEKLFF	TGTGCCAGCAGTTTCAGCATCAGGGATAATGAAAAACTGTTTTTT
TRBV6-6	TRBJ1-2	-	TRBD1	CASSHGTGAGYTF	TGTGCCAGCAGTCATGGGACAGGGGCTGGCTACACCTTC
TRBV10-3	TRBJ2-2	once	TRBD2	CAISSERGQAGELFF	TGTGCCATCAGTAGTGAGCGGGGTCAGGCCGGGGAGCTGTTTTTT
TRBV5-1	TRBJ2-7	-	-	CASRLWDYEQYF	TGCGCCAGCAGGTTGTGGGACTACGAGCAGTACTTC
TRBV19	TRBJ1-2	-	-	CASSPGGQGIYGYTF	TGTGCCAGTAGTCCTGGCGGCCAGGGCATATATGGCTACACCTTC
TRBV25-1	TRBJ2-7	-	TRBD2	CASSLAGGYEQYF	TGTGCCAGCAGCCTAGCGGGGGGCTACGAGCAGTACTTC
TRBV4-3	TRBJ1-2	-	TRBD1	CASSQDRGGYTF	TGCGCCAGCAGCCAGGACAGGGGTGGCTACACCTTC
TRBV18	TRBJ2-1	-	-	CASSPANSYNEQFF	TGTGCCAGCTCACCAGCTAACTCCTACAATGAGCAGTTCTTC
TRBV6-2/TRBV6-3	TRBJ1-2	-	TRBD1	CASSYSDRSNYGYTF	TGTGCCAGCAGTTACTCGGACAGGTCAAACTATGGCTACACCTTC
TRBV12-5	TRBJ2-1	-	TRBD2	CASGPWSLAGWSYNEQFF	TGTGCTAGTGGTCCCTGGTCTCTAGCGGGGTGGTCCTACAATGAGCAGTTCTTC
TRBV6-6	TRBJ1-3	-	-	CASSGFPGNTIYF	TGTGCCAGCAGCGGTTTTCCGGGAAACACCATATATTTT
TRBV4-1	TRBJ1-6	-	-	CASSQGRANSPLHF	TGCGCCAGCAGCCAAGGGAGGGCCAATTCACCCCTCCACTTT
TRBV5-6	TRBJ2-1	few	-	CASSSNGGMAYNEQFF	TGTGCCAGCAGTTCAAATGGGGGCATGGCCTACAATGAGCAGTTCTTC
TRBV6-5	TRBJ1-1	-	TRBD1	CASSGQGLKSEAFF	TGTGCCAGCAGCGGACAGGGTTTAAAGTCTGAAGCTTTCTTT
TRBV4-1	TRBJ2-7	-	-	CASSQDWGGEQYF	TGCGCCAGCAGCCAAGATTGGGGTGGCGAGCAGTACTTC
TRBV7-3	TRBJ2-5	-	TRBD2	CASSPTSGVGTQYF	TGTGCCAGCAGCCCGACTAGCGGGGTAGGGACCCAGTACTTC